This section outlines one T cell receptor (beta chain) sequence together with its context. This sample was taken from a study of blood T cell repertoires in COVID-19. Study as a whole: The United States, Italy and Spain were the sources of the acute and convalescent COVID-19 samples.

V shed 0 bases and J shed 8 bases, with 14 bases lying between them. The CDR3 spans 16 residues. CDR1 SGHDN and CDR2 FVKESK come from the germline V gene. Profiling relied on immunoSEQ multiplex PCR, and the TCRdb table lists in-frame clones only, not all of them. The table lists hundreds of thousands of clones, nearly 90% of them singletons. All enrollees were roughly 18 to 90 years old and from about 24 US areas. Contact with a PCR-confirmed or clinician-diagnosed COVID-19 case occurred within 2 weeks of entry. The clonotype was recovered from a man aged 30-40 years who had been exposed to COVID-19. The chain has TRBV14 and TRBJ1-6; TRBD1 is a possible D gene (6 bases). Sequences were obtained from PBMCs or T cells enriched from blood (not recorded which). The CDR3 region is CASSQDRGWFDSPLHF. Written as DNA, the CDR3 is TGTGCCAGCAGCCAAGACAGGGGATGGTTCGATTCACCCCTCCACTTT.